This TCR beta chain was found in a study of monozygotic twins with inflammatory bowel disease. Study-wide results and caveats: The sharing of clonotypes with others was lower in IBD patients than in healthy twins, especially with disease activity. Between concordant and discordant twins, repertoire similarity failed to differ, a result that limited power may explain.

No DNA is given; TCRdb re-called the 5' RACE reads and lists each CDR3 protein once. The repertoire table contains fewer than 350,000 distinct CDR3 sequences. The CDR3 spans 16 residues. Germline CDR1 reads LGHNA; CDR2 reads YNFKEQ. About this clonotype: Its antigen is unidentified.

Sequenced material: blood. This clonotype was obtained from a human donor with ulcerative colitis or Crohn's disease, or a healthy co-twin of an affected twin (not recorded which). The chain is built from TRBV4-2 and TRBJ2-7; TCRdb gives TRBD2 as the D gene, but with no DNA this cannot be confirmed. CDR3: CASSRSTSGEGYEQYF.